What follows are 27 T cell receptor beta chains derived from one specimen sequenced in a study of radiotherapy plus CTLA-4 blockade in lung cancer (dated by TCRdb to the late 2010s). The library was produced with the immunoSEQ multiplex PCR assay. The clones in this table, taken by TCRdb from immuneACCESS, are in-frame only. Not every clone is retained; where verified, under half of the shortfall comes from an unresolved V gene, and the cause of the rest is unknown. Here the sample has some 94,000 clones; 80% to 85% occur a single time. The biggest ten clones account for 25% of the sample. The sequences come from peripheral blood, collected from a patient treated with radiotherapy plus ipilimumab. The source is a human donor with non-small cell lung cancer that progressed on radiotherapy plus ipilimumab.

The chain carries TRBV28 and TRBJ1-1, with a weak D call TRBD1 (6 bases). CDR3 length equals 15 residues. In germline, CDR1 is MDHEN, CDR2 SYDVKM. V was pared by 0 bases and J by 0 bases, with 8 bases between. This CDR3 reads CASSLWGALNTEAFF. Written as DNA, the CDR3 is TGTGCCAGCAGTTTATGGGGGGCACTGAACACTGAAGCTTTCTTT. Full variable domain (rest looked up from reference TRBV28 and TRBJ1-1): DVKVTQSSRYLVKRTGEKVFLECVQDMDHENMFWYRQDPGLGLRLIYFSYDVKMKEKGDIPEGYSVSREKKERFSLILESASTNQTSMYLCASSLWGALNTEAFFGQGTRLTVV.

V usage is TRBV10-3 and J usage is TRBJ2-1; 11 nucleotides line up with TRBD2. CDR1 and CDR2 from the germline V gene are ENHRY and SYGVKD. The CDR3 has 14 residues. V was clipped by 5 bases and J by 4 bases; unmatched bases: 1. For the CDR3, the DNA is TGTGCCATCAGTCGGACTAGCGGGTACAATGAGCAGTTCTTC. It yields the protein CAISRTSGYNEQFF.

The rearrangement joins TRBV6-6 to TRBJ2-3; 9 bases are shared with TRBD2. The CDR3 extends over 16 amino acids. J gave up 3 bases and V 4 bases, and 8 bases lay outside the gene matches. Germline-derived CDR1 and CDR2 are MNHNY and SVGAGI (reference sequence). CDR3 bases: TGTGCCAGCAGTTCCCGTAGCGGGAGCGGGACAGATACGCAGTATTTT. Amino acid sequence: CASSSRSGSGTDTQYF.

This chain uses TRBV6-5 with TRBJ2-2; no definite D call. From germline, CDR1 is MNHEY and CDR2 SVGAGI. This CDR3 has 16 residues. Trimming left V 1 base short and J 0 bases short, with 9 bases between. The CDR3 loop is CASSYFSDPNTGELFF. CDR3 coding DNA: TGTGCCAGCAGTTACTTTTCCGATCCGAACACCGGGGAGCTGTTTTTT.

V usage is TRBV30 and J usage is TRBJ1-4, with D possibly matching TRBD1 (5 bases). Germline assignment: CDR1 GTSNPN and CDR2 SVGIG (reference sequence). Trimming pared 3 bases from V and 2 bases from J, leaving 10 bases between. There are 14 residues in the CDR3. The CDR3 protein is CAWSNRKTNEKLFF. The CDR3 DNA sequence: TGTGCCTGGAGCAACAGGAAGACTAATGAAAAACTGTTTTTT.

J is TRBJ2-5 and V is TRBV18; TRBD2 matches at 9 bases. The CDR3 has 16 residues. CDR1 is KGHSH and CDR2 is LQKENI in the germline V gene. The J segment lost 4 bases and the V segment lost 2 bases, leaving 8 bases of the junction unmatched. CDR3 bases: TGTGCCAGCTCACCAAGTCCGCTAGCGGGACCAGAGACCCAGTACTTC. This translates into CASSPSPLAGPETQYF.

This clone was found once. The chain employs TRBV6-6 and TRBJ2-5, with a possible D match to TRBD2 (6 bases). This CDR3 contains 14 residues. Germline CDR1 MNHNY, CDR2 SVGAGI (reference sequence). Trimming left V 5 bases short and J 2 bases short, with 12 bases between. CDR3 DNA sequence: TGTGCCAGCAGTCCTTGGACTAAACAAGAGACCCAGTACTTC. Translating gives CASSPWTKQETQYF.

The genes are TRBV9 and TRBJ2-2; 8 nucleotides align to TRBD2. Trimming cost V 0 bases and J 7 bases; bases outside gene matches: 11. The CDR3 runs to 17 residues. Germline V gene lookup returns CDR1 SGDLS and CDR2 YYNGEE. In DNA, the CDR3 is TGTGCCAGCAGCGTAGCGTCCGGGAGGGCCTCGGTCGGGGAGCTGTTTTTT. It translates to CASSVASGRASVGELFF.

This chain links TRBV28 with TRBJ1-5, with TRBD1 matching 9 bases. The germline V gene has CDR1 MDHEN and CDR2 SYDVKM. V was pared by 4 bases and J by 5 bases, with 6 bases of the junction left unmatched. This CDR3 region has 15 residues. The CDR3 bases are TGTGCCAGCAGTTCGGGACAGGGCTTAGATCAGCCCCAGCATTTT. It yields the protein CASSSGQGLDQPQHF.

V and J are TRBV13 and TRBJ2-5; D is ambiguous. V lost 4 bases to trimming and J lost 1 base, with 13 bases between them. CDR3 length: 15 amino acids. Germline lookup yields CDR1 PRHDT and CDR2 FYEKMQ (reference sequence). This CDR3 is CASSSVQYLQETQYF. CDR3 in DNA: TGTGCCAGCAGCTCAGTGCAGTACCTCCAAGAGACCCAGTACTTC.

The V gene is TRBV13, the J gene TRBJ2-2; D is perhaps TRBD2 (5 bases). Trimming shortened V by 4 bases and J by 4 bases, and 13 bases separated the two germline ends. Germline V gene data show CDR1 as PRHDT and CDR2 as FYEKMQ (reference sequence). This CDR3 has 15 amino acids. In nucleotides, the CDR3 is TGTGCCAGCAGCTCACTAGGTCCGAGCACCGGGGAGCTGTTTTTT. Residues: CASSSLGPSTGELFF. The variable domain in full, completed from reference TRBV13 and TRBJ2-2, reads AAGVIQSPRHLIKEKRETATLKCYPIPRHDTVYWYQQGPGQDPQFLISFYEKMQSDKGSIPDRFSAQQFSDYHSELNMSSLELGDSALYFCASSSLGPSTGELFFGEGSRLTVL.

This chain connects TRBV28 to TRBJ2-3, with TRBD2 matching over 10 bases. This CDR3 has 17 amino acids. Losses at the gene ends were 5 bases for V and 2 bases for J; bases not matched to a gene: 10. Germline CDR1 reads MDHEN; CDR2 reads SYDVKM. The CDR3, as DNA: TGTGCCAGCAGTCCCCTCTCAGCGGGAGGGCCCACAGATACGCAGTATTTT. Encoded protein: CASSPLSAGGPTDTQYF.

The chain has TRBV5-1 and TRBJ1-3; TRBD1 aligns across 8 bases. This CDR3 region has 16 residues. V was clipped by 0 bases and J by 8 bases; unmatched bases: 10. Germline V CDR1 and CDR2: SGHRS, YFSETQ. In DNA, the CDR3 is TGCGCCAGCAGCTTGGGTCGCCAGGGGGCTTTGGACACCATATATTTT. Amino acid sequence: CASSLGRQGALDTIYF.

This sequence joins TRBV11-2 and TRBJ2-1; D may match TRBD1 or TRBD2 (6 bases each). The CDR3 spans 15 residues. V lost 5 bases to trimming and J lost 1 base, with 12 bases between them. Germline V gives CDR1 SGHAT, CDR2 FQNNGV. The CDR3 loop reads CASSQGTGSYNEQFF. The DNA for the CDR3 is TGTGCCAGCAGCCAGGGGACTGGATCCTACAATGAGCAGTTCTTC.

The rearrangement joins TRBV7-9 to TRBJ2-2; no definite D call. Looked up from germline, CDR1 is SEHNR and CDR2 is FQNEAQ (reference sequence). The V and J ends lost 4 bases and 7 bases respectively, with 22 bases between them. The CDR3 has 17 residues. CDR3 amino acids: CASSYLISAIRSGELFF. As DNA, the CDR3 is TGTGCCAGCAGCTACTTGATAAGCGCGATCCGAAGCGGGGAGCTGTTTTTT.

The V and J genes are TRBV27 and TRBJ1-1, with 7 bases fitting TRBD1. Per the germline V gene, CDR1 is MNHEY and CDR2 is SMNVEV (reference sequence). Trimming at V came to 8 bases and at J to 1 base, leaving 7 bases not matched to a gene. The length of the CDR3 is 14 residues. The CDR3 bases are TGTGCCAGCCGCCGTACAGGGGCGAACACTGAAGCTTTCTTT. Translated, it gives CASRRTGANTEAFF.

CDR3 nucleotides: TGTGCCAGCAGCTTAACGTTAAAGGGCGGCCCATTAGGTGAAAAACTGTTTTTT. Protein: CASSLTLKGGPLGEKLFF. The J gene is TRBJ1-4, the V gene TRBV7-3, with D unresolved. The V gene lost 0 bases and the J gene lost 7 bases, with 21 bases spanning the gap. Germline V gene data show CDR1 as SGHTA and CDR2 as FQGTGA. This CDR3 spans 18 amino acids.

The V call is TRBV2, the J call TRBJ2-5; D is unclear. Germline V gene sequence: CDR1 SNHLY, CDR2 FYNNEI. Trimming stripped 4 bases from V and 7 bases from J, with 7 bases between. The length of the CDR3 is 11 residues. CDR3 coding DNA: TGTGCCAGCAGTGTAGTTGGGACCCAGTACTTC. It translates to CASSVVGTQYF.

The rearrangement uses TRBV2 and TRBJ2-5, with D possibly matching TRBD2 (5 bases). The CDR3 extends over 15 amino acids. V shed 7 bases and J shed 4 bases, with 19 bases lying between them. Germline CDR1 is SNHLY and CDR2 is FYNNEI. The CDR3 coding sequence is TGTGCCAGCAACTACTACGACGGGGTTGTAGAGACCCAGTACTTC. Translated: CASNYYDGVVETQYF.

This clone showed up just a few times. V is TRBV7-9 and J is TRBJ2-7, with 7 bases that match TRBD2. CDR3 length: 15 amino acids. Per the germline V gene, CDR1 is SEHNR and CDR2 is FQNEAQ (reference sequence). V shed 4 bases, J shed 2 bases, and the junction held 8 bases outside the gene matches. The CDR3 spells CASSSWESGTYEQYF. The DNA for the CDR3 is TGTGCCAGCAGCTCCTGGGAGAGCGGGACCTACGAGCAGTACTTC.

This clone was recorded once. The rearrangement uses TRBV6-1 and TRBJ2-7; D not resolved. Germline V gene sequence: CDR1 MNHNS, CDR2 SASEGT. The CDR3 totals 15 residues. Deletions cut 7 bases from V and 2 bases from J, with 18 bases between. CDR3 amino acids: CASKRHDLHTYEQYF. CDR3 bases: TGTGCCAGCAAACGCCACGACCTACACACCTACGAGCAGTACTTC.

V usage is TRBV6-5 and J usage is TRBJ2-2; D remains ambiguous. The V gene lost 5 bases and the J gene lost 3 bases, with 10 bases spanning the gap. From germline, CDR1 is MNHEY and CDR2 SVGAGI. The CDR3 is made up of 14 amino acids. CDR3 amino acids: CASSPRRDTGELFF. The DNA of the CDR3 is TGTGCCAGCAGTCCCAGACGGGACACCGGGGAGCTGTTTTTT.

The chain carries TRBV6-5 and TRBJ1-1; a weak D match, TRBD1 (5 bases). The CDR3 spans 15 residues. Germline CDR1 is MNHEY and CDR2 is SVGAGI. The V end was cut by 0 bases, the J end by 1 base, with 9 bases between. CDR3 protein: CASSYSSQGNTEAFF. The CDR3 coding sequence is TGTGCCAGCAGTTACTCGAGTCAGGGGAACACTGAAGCTTTCTTT.

V is TRBV5-1 and J is TRBJ2-5; 9 nucleotides line up with TRBD1. With 4 bases clipped from V and 4 bases from J, the junction kept 5 bases outside the gene matches. The CDR3 has 14 residues. Germline CDR1 is SGHRS and CDR2 is YFSETQ. CDR3 in amino acids: CASSATGGAETQYF. The CDR3 region has the DNA TGCGCCAGCAGCGCGACAGGGGGAGCAGAGACCCAGTACTTC.

The CDR3 DNA is TGTGCCAGCAGTCAACTAGCGGGAGCGAATGAGCAGTTCTTC. Translated, it gives CASSQLAGANEQFF. J is TRBJ2-1 and V is TRBV6-1; 11 bases fit TRBD2. CDR3 size: 14 residues. Looked up from germline, CDR1 is MNHNS and CDR2 is SASEGT. The ends lost 5 bases at V and 7 bases at J; junction bases unmatched: 4.

V and J are TRBV29-1 and TRBJ2-5; TRBD2 aligns across 13 bases. This CDR3 has 16 amino acids. The germline V gene has CDR1 SQVTM and CDR2 ANQGSEA. V gave up 5 bases and J gave up 4 bases; unmatched junction bases: 10. CDR3 region: CSVSGTSGILGETQYF. CDR3 nucleotides: TGCAGCGTTTCCGGGACTAGCGGGATTCTAGGAGAGACCCAGTACTTC.

The V call is TRBV6-6, the J call TRBJ1-2; no clear D. This CDR3 spans 11 amino acids. V was pared by 8 bases and J by 6 bases, with 10 bases between. Germline V gives CDR1 MNHNY, CDR2 SVGAGI (reference sequence). The CDR3: CASSPEHGYTF. CDR3 sequence (DNA): TGTGCCAGCTCCCCGGAACATGGCTACACCTTC.